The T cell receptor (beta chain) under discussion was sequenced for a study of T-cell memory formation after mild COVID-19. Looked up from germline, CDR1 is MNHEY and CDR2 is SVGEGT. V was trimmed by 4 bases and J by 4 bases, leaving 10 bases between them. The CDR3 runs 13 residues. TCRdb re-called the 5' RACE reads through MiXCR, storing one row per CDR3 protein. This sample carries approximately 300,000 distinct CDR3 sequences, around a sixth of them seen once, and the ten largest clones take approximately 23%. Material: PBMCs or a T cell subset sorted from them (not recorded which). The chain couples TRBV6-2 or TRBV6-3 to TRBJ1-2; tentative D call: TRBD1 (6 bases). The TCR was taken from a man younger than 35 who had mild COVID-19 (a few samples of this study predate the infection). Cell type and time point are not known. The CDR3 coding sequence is TGTGCCAGCAGTTCGGGACATATCTATGGCTACACCTTC. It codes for CASSSGHIYGYTF.